This is a list of T cell receptor beta chains from one sample in a study of T cell responses to AZD1222 COVID-19 vaccine. Repertoires were generated with immunoSEQ multiplex PCR, while TCRdb's copy carries only in-frame clones and drops some. The sample lists 100,000 to 150,000 clones, roughly 91% occurring once. Sequences were derived from peripheral blood, sampled 28 days after the second AZD1222 dose. The receptors derive from an adult who received the AZD1222 COVID-19 vaccine. Both conserved end residues are part of each CDR3. D genes are given only for firm matches. Rows give clone size only sometimes, using once, few, many, or a class for an expanded clone.

v_call,j_call,d_call,clone_size,cdr3_aa,cdr3_nt
TRBV11-2,TRBJ2-1,NA,once,CASSLRRSLGSYNEQFF,TGTGCCAGCAGCCTACGTAGGAGCCTTGGCTCCTACAATGAGCAGTTCTTC
TRBV30,TRBJ1-6,NA,NA,CAWSTYPRARRSPLHF,TGTGCCTGGAGTACGTATCCCCGAGCGCGAAGGTCACCCCTCCACTTT
TRBV7-8,TRBJ1-3,NA,once,CASSLGGSVNTIYF,TGTGCCAGCAGCTTAGGGGGGAGTGTGAACACCATATATTTT
TRBV5-6,TRBJ2-1,NA,NA,CASRLGQVSGNEQFF,TGTGCCAGCAGATTAGGGCAGGTGAGCGGCAATGAGCAGTTCTTC
TRBV10-3,TRBJ2-5,TRBD2,NA,CAISYGTSQETQYF,TGTGCCATCAGTTACGGGACTAGTCAAGAGACCCAGTACTTC
TRBV7-9,TRBJ2-7,TRBD2,NA,CASSFRTSGTLGPSYEQYF,TGTGCCAGCAGCTTTCGGACTAGCGGCACCCTTGGCCCCTCCTACGAGCAGTACTTC
TRBV27,TRBJ2-4,TRBD1,NA,CASSLLGQSWAKNIQYF,TGTGCCAGCAGTCTACTGGGACAGTCATGGGCCAAAAACATTCAGTACTTC
TRBV7-9,TRBJ1-1,NA,NA,CASSLGGTTEAFF,TGTGCCAGCAGCTTAGGTGGGACCACTGAAGCTTTCTTT
TRBV6-5,TRBJ2-1,TRBD2,NA,CASSYGGSPYNEQFF,TGTGCCAGCAGTTACGGCGGGAGCCCCTACAATGAGCAGTTCTTC
TRBV4-1,TRBJ2-3,NA,NA,CASSFGGVFTDTQYF,TGCGCCAGCTCTTTCGGGGGCGTCTTCACAGATACGCAGTATTTT
TRBV19,TRBJ2-2,NA,NA,CASSPGVNTGELFF,TGTGCCAGTAGTCCGGGGGTGAACACCGGGGAGCTGTTTTTT
TRBV7-3,TRBJ1-1,NA,NA,CASSFVRDTEAFF,TGTGCCAGCAGCTTCGTCAGGGACACTGAAGCTTTCTTT
TRBV6-1,TRBJ1-1,NA,NA,CASSDRGAIDTEAFF,TGTGCCAGCAGTGATCGGGGGGCGATCGACACTGAAGCTTTCTTT
TRBV3-1/TRBV3-2,TRBJ2-7,NA,NA,CASSRGGSYEQYF,TGTGCCAGCAGCCGGGGCGGTTCCTACGAGCAGTACTTC
TRBV10-2,TRBJ1-2,TRBD1,NA,CASFQQGALLDGYTF,TGCGCCAGCTTTCAACAGGGGGCGTTGCTGGATGGCTACACCTTC
TRBV5-4,TRBJ2-1,NA,NA,CASSRWDRSNEQFF,TGTGCCAGCAGCCGGTGGGACCGTAGCAATGAGCAGTTCTTC
TRBV9,TRBJ2-2,NA,NA,CASSVAPGTANTGELFF,TGTGCCAGCAGCGTAGCACCAGGGACGGCGAACACCGGGGAGCTGTTTTTT
TRBV7-3,TRBJ2-2,TRBD2,NA,CASSLGLAGTGELFF,TGTGCCAGCAGCTTAGGGCTAGCGGGCACCGGGGAGCTGTTTTTT
TRBV7-6,TRBJ1-4,TRBD1,NA,CASSSRQGMEKLFF,TGTGCCAGCAGCTCTCGACAGGGGATGGAAAAACTGTTTTTT
TRBV2,TRBJ2-3,NA,NA,CASSAGTSDTQYF,TGTGCCAGCAGTGCGGGGACTTCCGATACGCAGTATTTT
TRBV4-2,TRBJ1-1,NA,NA,CASSVTGLLTEAFF,TGTGCCAGCAGCGTGACGGGCCTCCTCACTGAAGCTTTCTTT
TRBV11-2,TRBJ1-1,NA,NA,CASSLQPGDTEAFF,TGTGCCAGCAGCTTACAGCCCGGGGACACTGAAGCTTTCTTT
TRBV7-9,TRBJ2-1,NA,NA,CASSASSSGPTSFF,TGTGCCAGCAGCGCCTCCTCCAGCGGACCAACCTCGTTCTTC
TRBV11-1,TRBJ2-1,NA,NA,CASSYPPRENEQFF,TGTGCCAGCAGCTACCCCCCTAGGGAGAATGAGCAGTTCTTC
TRBV7-9,TRBJ2-3,NA,few,CASRLGPAQYF,TGTGCCAGCAGGTTAGGGCCAGCGCAGTATTTT
TRBV30,TRBJ2-5,TRBD2,once,CAWRASGAKETQYF,TGTGCCTGGAGAGCTAGCGGGGCGAAAGAGACCCAGTACTTC
TRBV29-1,TRBJ2-7,NA,NA,CSVESGETGSYEQYF,TGCAGCGTTGAAAGCGGGGAGACAGGGAGCTACGAGCAGTACTTC
TRBV5-1,TRBJ2-5,NA,NA,CASSPDSNQETQYF,TGCGCCAGCAGCCCGGACAGTAACCAAGAGACCCAGTACTTC
TRBV5-1,TRBJ1-6,NA,NA,CASSLAGVAYNSPLHF,TGCGCCAGCAGCTTGGCCGGCGTAGCCTATAATTCACCCCTCCACTTT
TRBV2,TRBJ2-7,NA,NA,CASSERQGGYEQYF,TGTGCCAGCAGTGAGAGACAGGGAGGATACGAGCAGTACTTC
TRBV7-8,TRBJ2-7,TRBD1,NA,CASSFDRGPFYEQYF,TGTGCCAGCAGCTTCGACAGGGGTCCCTTCTACGAGCAGTACTTC
TRBV5-1,TRBJ2-1,NA,once,CASSDSTTRNQYNEQFF,TGCGCCAGCAGCGACTCTACGACTAGAAACCAATACAATGAGCAGTTCTTC
TRBV5-3,TRBJ1-3,TRBD1,NA,CARSTWTGSSGNTIYF,TGTGCCAGAAGCACTTGGACAGGGAGCTCTGGAAACACCATATATTTT
TRBV18,TRBJ1-1,NA,NA,CASSPPVGGGNTEAFF,TGTGCCAGCTCACCACCCGTGGGGGGAGGCAACACTGAAGCTTTCTTT
TRBV12-3/TRBV12-4,TRBJ1-2,NA,NA,CASRLRGNYGYTF,TGTGCCAGCAGACTACGGGGTAACTATGGCTACACCTTC
TRBV6-5,TRBJ2-2,NA,NA,CASRRDVAGELFF,TGTGCCAGCAGGAGAGATGTAGCCGGGGAGCTGTTTTTT